This T cell receptor (beta chain) derives from a study of T-cell memory formation after mild COVID-19. One entry per CDR3 protein, called by TCRdb with MiXCR from the 5' RACE reads. The sample lists over 150,000 distinct CDR3 sequences, about 18% occurring once. This CDR3 contains 14 residues. Germline V gives CDR1 MNHNY, CDR2 SVGAGI (reference sequence). J was trimmed by 5 bases and V by 2 bases; bases with no gene match: 5. Study-level findings and limits: Balance between CD4 and CD8 was seen in clones contracting day 15 to 85, and a CD4+ lean was seen in later expanders.

As concerns this clonotype: Its antigen is not known.

The rearrangement uses TRBV6-6 and TRBJ2-7; 8 positions agree with TRBD1. Material for sequencing was PBMCs or a T cell subset sorted from them (not recorded which). The receptor comes from a man between 18 and 35 years old who had mild COVID-19 (a few samples of this study predate the infection). Cell type and time point are not known. The CDR3 sequence is CASSYRTGTNEQYV. The CDR3 DNA is TGTGCCAGCAGTTACAGGACAGGGACCAACGAGCAGTACGTC.